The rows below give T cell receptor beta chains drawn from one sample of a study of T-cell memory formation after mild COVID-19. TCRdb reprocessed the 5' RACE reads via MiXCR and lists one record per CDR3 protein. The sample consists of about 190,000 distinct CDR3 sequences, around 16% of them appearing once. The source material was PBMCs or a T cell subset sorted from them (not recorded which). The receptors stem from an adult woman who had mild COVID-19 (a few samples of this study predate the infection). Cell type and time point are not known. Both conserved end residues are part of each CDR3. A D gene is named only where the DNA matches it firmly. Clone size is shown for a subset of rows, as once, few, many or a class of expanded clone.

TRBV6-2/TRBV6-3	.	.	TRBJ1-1	TGTGCCAGCAGTTACGACAGGTTGATTGAAGCTTTCTTT	CASSYDRLIEAFF
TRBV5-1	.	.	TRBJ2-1	TGCGCCAGCAGCTTCGCGCTAGCAAGGTTCTCCTACAATGAGCAGTTCTTC	CASSFALARFSYNEQFF
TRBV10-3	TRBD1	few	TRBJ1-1	TGTGCCATCAGTGTGGACAGGGGGAACACTGAAGCTTTCTTT	CAISVDRGNTEAFF
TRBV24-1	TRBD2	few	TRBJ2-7	TGTGCCACCAGTGCCGGACTAGCTCCCAGTGAAGAGCAGTACTTC	CATSAGLAPSEEQYF
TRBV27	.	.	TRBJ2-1	TGTGCCAGCAGTGGCTATGAGCAGTTCTTC	CASSGYEQFF
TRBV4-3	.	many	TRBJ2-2	TGCGCCAGCAGAATTTCCGAGGCGAACACCGGGGAGCTGTTTTTT	CASRISEANTGELFF
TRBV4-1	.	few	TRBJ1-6	TGCGCCAGCAGCCAAGACACAATCGGGGGTAGGGGGTCCTATAATTCACCCCTCCACTTT	CASSQDTIGGRGSYNSPLHF
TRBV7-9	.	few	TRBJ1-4	TGTGCCAGCAGCTTAGCAACCTATAATGAAAAACTGTTTTTT	CASSLATYNEKLFF
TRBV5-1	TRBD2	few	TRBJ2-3	TGCGCCAGCAGCTTGAGGAAGGGTAGCGGGAGGAAACAAGTCACAGATACGCAGTATTTT	CASSLRKGSGRKQVTDTQYF
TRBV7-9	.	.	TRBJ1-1	TGTGCCAGCAGCTTATCGGGTATTGAAGCTTTCTTT	CASSLSGIEAFF
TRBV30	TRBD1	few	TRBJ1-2	TGTGCCTGGACCTTCGGACAGGGATTTTATGGCTACACCTTC	CAWTFGQGFYGYTF
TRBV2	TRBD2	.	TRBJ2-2	TGTGCCAGCACCGGGACTAGCGGGACAAATACCGGGGAGCTGTTTTTT	CASTGTSGTNTGELFF
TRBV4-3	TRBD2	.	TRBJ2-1	TGCGCCAGCAGCCAGCGGACTAGCGGGGGTAATGAGCAGTTCTTC	CASSQRTSGGNEQFF
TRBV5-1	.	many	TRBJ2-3	TGCGCCAGCAGCTTGGGGCAGACTAGCACAGATACGCAGTATTTT	CASSLGQTSTDTQYF
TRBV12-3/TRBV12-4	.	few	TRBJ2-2	TGTGCCAGCAGTTTTTCCGGGAAGTGGGACACCGGGGAGCTGTTTTTT	CASSFSGKWDTGELFF
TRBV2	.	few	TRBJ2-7	TGTGCCAGCTATGGGAGCTTCAAAGGCGAGCAGTACTTC	CASYGSFKGEQYF
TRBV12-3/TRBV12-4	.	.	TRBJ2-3	TGTGCCAGGGATTCGGACCGCGTCGATACGCAGTATTTT	CARDSDRVDTQYF
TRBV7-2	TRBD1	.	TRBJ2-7	TGTGCCAGCAGCTTAGTCGGACAGGCATTTGAGCAGTACTTC	CASSLVGQAFEQYF
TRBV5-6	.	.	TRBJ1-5	TGTGCCAGCAGCTTGAGAACTTCAGAACAGCCCCAGCATTTT	CASSLRTSEQPQHF
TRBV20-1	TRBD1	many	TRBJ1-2	TGCAGTGCTGAACCGGGACAGGGGGCAAGTGGCTACACCTTC	CSAEPGQGASGYTF
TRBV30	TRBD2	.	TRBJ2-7	TGTGCCTGGACCCCTTTTAGGACTAGCGGGAGGGCATACGAGCAGTACTTC	CAWTPFRTSGRAYEQYF
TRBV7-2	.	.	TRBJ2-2	TGTGCCAGCAGCTGGGTCGGAAACACCGGGGAGCTGTTTTTT	CASSWVGNTGELFF
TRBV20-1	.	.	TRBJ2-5	TGCAGTGTCGGCGGCGGGATTCAAGAGACCCAGTACTTC	CSVGGGIQETQYF
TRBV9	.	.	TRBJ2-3	TGTGCCAGCAGCGCAGGAGGGCCTGGTACGCAGTATTTT	CASSAGGPGTQYF
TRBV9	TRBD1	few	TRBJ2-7	TGTGCCAGCAGCGTTTATCCGGGACAGGGGTACGAGCAGTACTTC	CASSVYPGQGYEQYF
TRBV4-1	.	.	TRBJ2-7	TGCGCCAGCAGGTCGTGGACAGACTCCTACGAGCAGTACTTC	CASRSWTDSYEQYF
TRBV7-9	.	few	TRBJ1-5	TGTGCCAGCAGCTCGGGGGGCCCGCCCCAGCATTTT	CASSSGGPPQHF
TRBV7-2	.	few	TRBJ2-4	TGTGCCAGCAGCTTAGAAGGGCAGTGGTCCATTCAGTACTTC	CASSLEGQWSIQYF
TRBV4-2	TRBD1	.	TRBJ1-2	TGTGCCAGCAGCCGGGAATCCGCGGGACAGGGGGAGTTTGGTTATGGCTACACCTTC	CASSRESAGQGEFGYGYTF
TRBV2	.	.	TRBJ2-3	TGTGCCAGCAGTAGGGGTGTGGGAGGAGATACGCAGTATTTT	CASSRGVGGDTQYF
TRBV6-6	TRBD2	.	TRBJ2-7	TGTGCCACCGGCCCCCTAGCGGGCTACGAGCAGTACTTC	CATGPLAGYEQYF
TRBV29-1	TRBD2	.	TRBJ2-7	TGCAGCGCCAGGACTAGCGGCAGCTCCTACGAGCAGTACTTC	CSARTSGSSYEQYF
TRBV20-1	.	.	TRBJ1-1	TGCAGTGCCAGTAAAGGACGGCTTGAAGCTTTCTTT	CSASKGRLEAFF
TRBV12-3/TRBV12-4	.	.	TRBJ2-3	TGTGCCGCCTCCCGGGGGCCTCTCACAGATACGCAGTATTTT	CAASRGPLTDTQYF
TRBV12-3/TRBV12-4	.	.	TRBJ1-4	TGTGCCAGCAGGAGAACAGGGACGACTAATGAAAAACTGTTTTTT	CASRRTGTTNEKLFF
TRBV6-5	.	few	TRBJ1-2	TGTGCCAGCAGTTCAGCTCAAGATGGCTACACCTTC	CASSSAQDGYTF
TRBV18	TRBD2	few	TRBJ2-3	TGTGCCAGCTCACCACGACGGACTAGCGGGAGCACAGATACGCAGTATTTT	CASSPRRTSGSTDTQYF
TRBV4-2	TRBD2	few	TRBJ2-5	TGTGCCAGCAGCCTAAGGGACTACATCCAAGAGACCCAGTACTTC	CASSLRDYIQETQYF
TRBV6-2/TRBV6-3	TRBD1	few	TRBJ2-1	TGTGCCAGCAGCCAGAGACAGGGCGTGCAGTTCTTC	CASSQRQGVQFF
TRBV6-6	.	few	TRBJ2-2	TGTGCCAGCAGTTACTTGAGATCCCAGGCCGGGGAGCTGTTTTTT	CASSYLRSQAGELFF
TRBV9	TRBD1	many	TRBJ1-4	TGTGCCAGCAGTCCTACCGGGACAGCGAATGAAAAACTGTTTTTT	CASSPTGTANEKLFF
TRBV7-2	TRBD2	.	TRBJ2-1	TGTGCCAGCAGCTCGACTAGCTGGAGGGCCGGGGAGCAGTTCTTC	CASSSTSWRAGEQFF
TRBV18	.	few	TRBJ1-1	TGTGCCAGCTCACCACAAGGGAAGAACACTGAAGCTTTCTTT	CASSPQGKNTEAFF
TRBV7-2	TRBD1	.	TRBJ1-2	TGTGCCAGCCACCCAGGGGGCAGGCACAATGGCTACACCTTC	CASHPGGRHNGYTF
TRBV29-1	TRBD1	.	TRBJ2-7	TGCAGCGTTGAGATCCGGGACAGGGGGCTGCGGCAGTACTTC	CSVEIRDRGLRQYF
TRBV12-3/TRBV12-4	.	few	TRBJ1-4	TGTGCCAGCAGTCCAGTCAATAAAGGTGAAAAACTGTTTTTT	CASSPVNKGEKLFF